The present entry profiles one T cell receptor (beta chain) with its context. Antigen: not known. The junction departs from germline at one end; a sequencing error may be responsible. The germline V gene has CDR1 SGHRS and CDR2 YFSETQ. The CDR3 spans 14 residues. The source of the sample is a study of blood T cells in healthy people across ages. Overall study: About one barcoded beta molecule was captured per two T cells (by template switching).

Combining a sample-barcoded 5' primer with a J-beta primer mix, a second PCR ran for about 7 to 11 cycles. All samples yielded 2.5 million or more CDR3-containing paired-end reads. One entry per CDR3 protein results from TCRdb running MiXCR on the 5' RACE reads. The sample has about 640,000 distinct CDR3 sequences, 58% seen once. Study-wide results and caveats: The donors' CMV status was not determined, possibly confounding changes in expanded clonotypes. Getting older went along with TCR beta diversity per million T cells dropping roughly linearly.

The sequence was obtained from a man aged 55 to 70 in good health. Sequenced material: blood. The V gene is TRBV5-1, the J gene TRBJ1-2; the D gene is possibly TRBD1 (5 bases). The CDR3 coding sequence is TGCGCCAGCAGCTTCGACAGCCCTAACTATAGCTACACCTTC. As protein: CASSFDSPNYSYTF.